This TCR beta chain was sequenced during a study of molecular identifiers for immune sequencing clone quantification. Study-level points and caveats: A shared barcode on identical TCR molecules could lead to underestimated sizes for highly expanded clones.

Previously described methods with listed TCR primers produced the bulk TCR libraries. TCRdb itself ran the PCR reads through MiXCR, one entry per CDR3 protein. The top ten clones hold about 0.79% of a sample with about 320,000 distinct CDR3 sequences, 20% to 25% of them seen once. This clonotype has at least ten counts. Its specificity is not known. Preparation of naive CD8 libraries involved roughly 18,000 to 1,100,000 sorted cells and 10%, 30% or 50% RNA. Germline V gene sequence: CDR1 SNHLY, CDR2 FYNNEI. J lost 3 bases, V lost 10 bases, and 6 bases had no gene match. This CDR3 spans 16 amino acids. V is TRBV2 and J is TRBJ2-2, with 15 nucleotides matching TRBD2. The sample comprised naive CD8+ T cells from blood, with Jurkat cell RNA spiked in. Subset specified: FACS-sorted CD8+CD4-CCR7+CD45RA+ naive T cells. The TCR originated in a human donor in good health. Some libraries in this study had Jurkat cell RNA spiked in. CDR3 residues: CATRTSGGADTGELFF. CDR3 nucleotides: TGTGCCACCCGGACTAGCGGGGGGGCTGACACCGGGGAGCTGTTTTTT.